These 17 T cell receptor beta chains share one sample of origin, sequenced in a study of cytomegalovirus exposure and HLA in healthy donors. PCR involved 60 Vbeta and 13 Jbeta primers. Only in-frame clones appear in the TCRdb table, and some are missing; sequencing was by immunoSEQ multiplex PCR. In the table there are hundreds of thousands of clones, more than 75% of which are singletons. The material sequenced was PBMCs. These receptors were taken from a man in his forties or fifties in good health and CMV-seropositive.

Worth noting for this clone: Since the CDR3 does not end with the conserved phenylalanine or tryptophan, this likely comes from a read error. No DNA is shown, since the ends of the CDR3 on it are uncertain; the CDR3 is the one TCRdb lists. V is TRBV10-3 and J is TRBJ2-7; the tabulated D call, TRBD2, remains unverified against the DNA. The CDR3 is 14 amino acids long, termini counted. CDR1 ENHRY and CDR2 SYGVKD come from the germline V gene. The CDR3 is CAPAVLSNSYEPYS.

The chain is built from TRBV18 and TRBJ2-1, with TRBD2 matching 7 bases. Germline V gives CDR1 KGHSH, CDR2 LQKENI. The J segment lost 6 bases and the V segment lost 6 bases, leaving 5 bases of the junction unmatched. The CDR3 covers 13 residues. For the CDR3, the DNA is TGTGCCAGCTCCTCCTGGGGGGGCAATGAGCAGTTCTTC. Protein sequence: CASSSWGGNEQFF.

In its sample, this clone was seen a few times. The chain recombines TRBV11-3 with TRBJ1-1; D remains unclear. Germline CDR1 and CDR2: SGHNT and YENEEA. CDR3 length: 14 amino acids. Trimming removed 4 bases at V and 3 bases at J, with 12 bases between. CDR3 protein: CASSSDLKDTEAFF. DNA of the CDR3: TGTGCCAGCAGCTCGGACTTAAAGGACACTGAAGCTTTCTTT.

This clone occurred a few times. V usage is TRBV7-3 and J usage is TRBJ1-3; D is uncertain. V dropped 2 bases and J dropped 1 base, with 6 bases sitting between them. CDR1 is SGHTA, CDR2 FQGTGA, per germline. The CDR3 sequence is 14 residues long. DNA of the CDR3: TGTGCCAGCAGCTTATCAGGTTCTGGAAACACCATATATTTT. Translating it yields CASSLSGSGNTIYF.

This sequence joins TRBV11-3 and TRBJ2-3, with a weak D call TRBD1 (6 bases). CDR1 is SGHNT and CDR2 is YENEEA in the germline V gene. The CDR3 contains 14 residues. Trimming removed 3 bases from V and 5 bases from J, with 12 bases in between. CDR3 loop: CASSFRDKRDTQYF. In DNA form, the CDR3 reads TGTGCCAGCAGCTTCCGGGACAAGAGAGATACGCAGTATTTT.

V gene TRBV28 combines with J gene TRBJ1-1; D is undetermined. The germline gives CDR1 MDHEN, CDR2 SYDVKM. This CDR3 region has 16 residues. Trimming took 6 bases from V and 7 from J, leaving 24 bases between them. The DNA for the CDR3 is TGTGCCAGCAGAAGGACCCCGGGGTACCTGGCCGGTGAAGCTTTCTTT. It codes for CASRRTPGYLAGEAFF.

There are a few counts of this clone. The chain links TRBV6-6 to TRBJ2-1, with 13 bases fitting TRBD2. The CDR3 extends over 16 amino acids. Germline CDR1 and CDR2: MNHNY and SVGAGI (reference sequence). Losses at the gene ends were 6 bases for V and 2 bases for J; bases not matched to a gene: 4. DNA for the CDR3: TGTGCCAGCAGCTCACTAGCGGGAGGGACCTACAATGAGCAGTTCTTC. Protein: CASSSLAGGTYNEQFF.

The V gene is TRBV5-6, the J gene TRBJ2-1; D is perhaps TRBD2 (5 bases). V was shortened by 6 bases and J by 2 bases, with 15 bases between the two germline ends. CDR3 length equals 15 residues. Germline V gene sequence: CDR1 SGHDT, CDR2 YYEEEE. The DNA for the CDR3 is TGTGCCAGCACGGTGGAAGGAGGAACCTACAATGAGCAGTTCTTC. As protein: CASTVEGGTYNEQFF.

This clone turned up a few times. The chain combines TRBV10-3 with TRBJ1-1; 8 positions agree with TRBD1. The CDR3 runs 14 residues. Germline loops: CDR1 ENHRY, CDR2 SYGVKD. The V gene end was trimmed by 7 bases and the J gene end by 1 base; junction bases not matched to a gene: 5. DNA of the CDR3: TGTGCCATCACCCACGGACAGGGGAACACTGAAGCTTTCTTT. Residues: CAITHGQGNTEAFF.

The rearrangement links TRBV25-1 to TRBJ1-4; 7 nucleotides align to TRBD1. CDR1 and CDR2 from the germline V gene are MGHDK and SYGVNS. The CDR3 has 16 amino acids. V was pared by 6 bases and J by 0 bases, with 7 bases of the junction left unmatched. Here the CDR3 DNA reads TGTGCCAGCAGCCCCTGGGACAGTGCAACTAATGAAAAACTGTTTTTT. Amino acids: CASSPWDSATNEKLFF.

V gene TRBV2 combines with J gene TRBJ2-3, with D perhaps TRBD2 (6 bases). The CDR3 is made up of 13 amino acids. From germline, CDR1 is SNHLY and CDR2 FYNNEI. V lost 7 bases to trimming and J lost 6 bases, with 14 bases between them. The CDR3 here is CASNPPSADTQYF. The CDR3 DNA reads TGTGCCAGCAATCCTCCTAGCGCGGATACGCAGTATTTT.

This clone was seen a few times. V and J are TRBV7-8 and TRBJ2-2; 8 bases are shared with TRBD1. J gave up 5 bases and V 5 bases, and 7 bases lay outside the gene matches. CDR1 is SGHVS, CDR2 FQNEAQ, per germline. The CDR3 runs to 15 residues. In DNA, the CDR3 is TGTGCCAGCAGCCCGCGGACAGGGTGGACCGGGGAGCTGTTTTTT. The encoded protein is CASSPRTGWTGELFF.

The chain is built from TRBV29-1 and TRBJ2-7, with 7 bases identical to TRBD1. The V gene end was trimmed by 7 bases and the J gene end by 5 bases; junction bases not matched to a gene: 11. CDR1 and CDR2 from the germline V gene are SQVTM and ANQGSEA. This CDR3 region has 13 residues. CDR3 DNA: TGCAGCGCGACCCCCGACAGGGCCCACGAGCAGTACGTC. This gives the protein CSATPDRAHEQYV.

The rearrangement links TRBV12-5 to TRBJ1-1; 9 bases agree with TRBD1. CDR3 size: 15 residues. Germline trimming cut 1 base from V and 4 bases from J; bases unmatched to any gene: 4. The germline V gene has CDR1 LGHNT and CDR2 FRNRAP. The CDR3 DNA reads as TGTGCTAGTGGTTTGGACAGGGGGCGAGGCACTGAAGCTTTCTTT. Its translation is CASGLDRGRGTEAFF. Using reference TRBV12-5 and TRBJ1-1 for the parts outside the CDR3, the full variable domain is DARVTQTPRHKVTEMGQEVTMRCQPILGHNTVFWYRQTMMQGLELLAYFRNRAPLDDSGMPKDRFSAEMPDATLATLKIQPSEPRDSAVYFCASGLDRGRGTEAFFGQGTRLTVV.

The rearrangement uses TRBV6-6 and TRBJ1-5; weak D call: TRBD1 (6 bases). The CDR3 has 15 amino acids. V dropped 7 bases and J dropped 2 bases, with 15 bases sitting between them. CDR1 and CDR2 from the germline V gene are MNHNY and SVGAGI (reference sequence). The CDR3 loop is CASTATGSGNQPQHF. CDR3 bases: TGTGCCAGCACAGCTACAGGGTCGGGCAATCAGCCCCAGCATTTT.

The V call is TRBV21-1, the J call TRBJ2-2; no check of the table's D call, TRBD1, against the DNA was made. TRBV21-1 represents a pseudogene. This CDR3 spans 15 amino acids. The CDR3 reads CASSAGTANTGELFF. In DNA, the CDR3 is TGTGCCAGCAGCGCCGGGACAGCGAACACCGGGGAGCTGTTTTTT.

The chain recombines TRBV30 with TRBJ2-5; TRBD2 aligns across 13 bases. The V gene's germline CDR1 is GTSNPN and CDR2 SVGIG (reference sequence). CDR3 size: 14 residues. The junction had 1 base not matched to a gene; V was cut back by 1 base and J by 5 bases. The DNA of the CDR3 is TGTGCCTGGAGTGGGACTAGCGGGAGTGAGACCCAGTACTTC. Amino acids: CAWSGTSGSETQYF.